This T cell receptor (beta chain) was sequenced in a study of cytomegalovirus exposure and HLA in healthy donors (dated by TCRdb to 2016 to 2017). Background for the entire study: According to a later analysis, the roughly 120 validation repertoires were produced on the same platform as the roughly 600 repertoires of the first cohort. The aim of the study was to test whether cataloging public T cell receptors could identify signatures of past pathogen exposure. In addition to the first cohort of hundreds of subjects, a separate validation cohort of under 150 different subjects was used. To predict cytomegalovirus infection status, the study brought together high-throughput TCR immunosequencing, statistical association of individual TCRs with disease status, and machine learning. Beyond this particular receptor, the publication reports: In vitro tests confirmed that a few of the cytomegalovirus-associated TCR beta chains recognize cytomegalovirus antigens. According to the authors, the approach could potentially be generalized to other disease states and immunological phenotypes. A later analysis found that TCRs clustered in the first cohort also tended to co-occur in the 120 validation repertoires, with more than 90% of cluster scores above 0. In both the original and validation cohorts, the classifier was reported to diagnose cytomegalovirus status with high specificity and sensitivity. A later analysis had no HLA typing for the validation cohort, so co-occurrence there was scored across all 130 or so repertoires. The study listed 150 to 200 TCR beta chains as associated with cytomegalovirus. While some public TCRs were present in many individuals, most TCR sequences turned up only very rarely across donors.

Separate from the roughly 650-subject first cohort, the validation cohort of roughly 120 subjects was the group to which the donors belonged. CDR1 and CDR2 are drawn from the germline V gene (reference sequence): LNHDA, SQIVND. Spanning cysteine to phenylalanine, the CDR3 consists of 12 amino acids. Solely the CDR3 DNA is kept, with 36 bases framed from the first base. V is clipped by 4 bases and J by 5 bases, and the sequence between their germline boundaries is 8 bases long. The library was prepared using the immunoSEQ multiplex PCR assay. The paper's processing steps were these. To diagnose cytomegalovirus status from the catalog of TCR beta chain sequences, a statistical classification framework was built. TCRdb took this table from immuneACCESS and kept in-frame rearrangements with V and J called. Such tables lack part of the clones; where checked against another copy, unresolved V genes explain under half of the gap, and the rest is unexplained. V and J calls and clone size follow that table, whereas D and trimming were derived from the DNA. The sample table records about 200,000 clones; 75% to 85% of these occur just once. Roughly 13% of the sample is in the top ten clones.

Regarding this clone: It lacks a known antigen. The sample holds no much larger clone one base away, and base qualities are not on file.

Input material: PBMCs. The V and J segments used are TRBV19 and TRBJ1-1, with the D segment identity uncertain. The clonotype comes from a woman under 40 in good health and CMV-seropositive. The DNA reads TGTGCCAGTAGTACGAGCCCAACTGAAGCTTTCTTT. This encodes CASSTSPTEAFF.